This paragraph reports one TCR beta chain. The antigen remains undetermined. The sample originates from a study of shared clonotypes between healthy human individuals. TCRdb keeps only in-frame clones here, not all; method: immunoSEQ multiplex PCR. The repertoire includes some 680,000 clones, roughly 73% of them detected once, and 1.5% to 2% sits in the top ten. This CDR3 is 13 amino acids long. Per the germline V gene, CDR1 is MNHEY and CDR2 is SMNVEV (reference sequence). Study results and caveats: It was observed that 5% to 6% of naive CD4 clonotypes were shared across several donors.

Researchers partitioned CD4+ cells into CD45RA+ naive and CD45RA-negative memory subsets. The TCR comes from a woman aged 25 to 39 in good health. Sequencing input: memory CD4+ T cells sorted from blood. As for subset: CD45RA-negative fraction. J is TRBJ2-5 and V is TRBV27, with 9 bases fitting TRBD2. The end of the DNA fits TRBJ2-7 better, so the J call may be wrong. Here the CDR3 reads CASRTSAGYEQYF. The CDR3 region has the DNA TGTGCCAGCCGGACTAGCGCTGGATACGAGCAGTACTTC.